This TCR beta chain was captured by sequencing in a study of T cell repertoires in aging, cancer and after chemotherapy. Turning to the study itself: Glioblastoma patients receiving temozolomide-based therapy gave paired samples before and after chemotherapy.

The study, taken as a whole, reports: Rebound thymic output was suggested by rising median generation probability during chemotherapy in each cancer cohort. Compared with age-matched healthy donors, untreated hematological or solid cancer patients showed higher blood TCR clonality. Healthy donors lost TCR diversity with age mainly through richness, cancer patients through richness and evenness.

This clonotype was found a few times. The antigen is not known. TRB rearrangements spanning V, D and J were amplified using mixed TRB-A/B primers. MiXCR, applied by TCRdb to the multiplex PCR reads, yields one record per CDR3 protein. The sample includes 2,500 to 3,500 distinct CDR3 sequences, roughly 34% of them seen just once. TCR beta rearrangements were amplified from peripheral blood genomic DNA. This clonotype was sampled from a human donor with a solid tumor. The sample consisted of blood.

CDR3 region: CASSAEGTSTDTQYF. In DNA form, the CDR3 reads TGTGCCAGCAGTGCCGAGGGAACAAGCACAGATACGCAGTATTTT. The rearrangement uses TRBV6-4 and TRBJ2-3, with D perhaps TRBD2 (5 bases). Germline V gene sequence: CDR1 MRHNA, CDR2 SNTAGT. V lost 4 bases and J lost 0, with 11 bases in between. This CDR3 has 15 residues.